This TCR beta chain originates from a study of identical twins. Findings and limits, study-wide: Zero-insertion results could be subject to partial confounding by invariant MAIT and iNKT cells.

Comments on this clonotype: Its specificity is unknown.

A universal primer site came from template switching; cDNA carried unique molecular identifiers. Each CDR3 protein is one row after TCRdb ran MiXCR on the 5' RACE reads. Among 15,000 to 20,000 distinct CDR3 sequences listed, roughly 69% were seen once. Input material: memory (CD45RO+) T cells sorted from blood. The clonotype comes from a woman aged 18-30 years in good health. This table probably holds off-target reads from a library built for another chain.

The CDR3 here is CASTPRPVSGQYF. CDR3 in DNA: TGTGCCAGCACACCCCGACCCGTAAGTGGCCAGTACTTC. The chain employs TRBV6-2 or TRBV6-3 and TRBJ2-5; unclear D gene. Germline CDR1 MNHEY, CDR2 SVGEGT. The CDR3 extends over 13 amino acids. The V end lost 7 bases, the J end lost 10 bases, and 19 bases lay between the germline ends.